The 22 T cell receptor beta chains in this list originate from one sample, sequenced in a study of T cell responses to AZD1222 COVID-19 vaccine (dated by TCRdb to the early 2020s). Library preparation was by the immunoSEQ multiplex PCR assay. What TCRdb holds here is the immuneACCESS table cut down to in-frame rearrangements. Part of the clones is not present; checked against another copy, under half of the missing clones reflect an unresolved V gene, and the others are unexplained. The sample records approximately 97,000 clones, around 93% of which are singletons. 6% to 9% of the sample is held by the ten biggest clonotypes. The sample's time point, from its label and the paper: baseline before first vaccination. The sequenced sample was peripheral blood, obtained on day 0 of AZD1222 vaccination. These receptors all come from an adult in good health.

This rearrangement joins TRBV2 to TRBJ1-5; TRBD1 might be the D (5 bases). With 6 bases removed from V and 4 bases from J, the gap between germline ends came to 7 bases. This CDR3 has 12 residues. Germline V CDR1 and CDR2: SNHLY, FYNNEI. The chain's CDR3 is CASRWGNQPQHF. As DNA, the CDR3 is TGTGCCAGCAGGTGGGGGAATCAGCCCCAGCATTTT.

J is TRBJ1-2 and V is TRBV5-1; a weak D match, TRBD1 (5 bases). From germline, CDR1 is SGHRS and CDR2 YFSETQ. The CDR3 is 15 residues long. V dropped 3 bases and J dropped 4 bases, with 16 bases sitting between them. CDR3 DNA sequence: TGCGCCAGCAGCTCGCTCCAGGGTTACGGCTATGGCTACACCTTC. It specifies CASSSLQGYGYGYTF.

The genes are TRBV6-5 and TRBJ2-7; no clear D. The CDR3 is made up of 13 amino acids. CDR1 and CDR2 from the germline V gene are MNHEY and SVGAGI. The V gene lost 5 bases and the J gene lost 4 bases, with 12 bases spanning the gap. CDR3 DNA sequence: TGTGCCAGCAGTCGGCCTTCCCCTTACGAGCAGTACTTC. This sequence encodes CASSRPSPYEQYF.

The rearrangement links TRBV20-1 to TRBJ2-5, with D tentatively TRBD2 (5 bases). V gave up 5 bases and J gave up 5 bases, with 9 bases separating them. Looked up from germline, CDR1 is DFQATT and CDR2 is SNEGSKA (reference sequence). The CDR3 is 11 amino acids. In DNA form, the CDR3 reads TGCAGTGCTCTGTCGGGGGAGACCCAGTACTTC. Amino acids: CSALSGETQYF.

The J gene is TRBJ1-2, the V gene TRBV9, with a weak D call TRBD1 (6 bases). Germline V gene lookup returns CDR1 SGDLS and CDR2 YYNGEE. This CDR3 has 15 residues. V was clipped by 6 bases and J by 9 bases, with 24 bases between them. The CDR3 DNA reads as TGTGCCAGCACCAAGGCCCTGGGGGGGGCGAGGAGCTACACCTTC. It is translated as CASTKALGGARSYTF.

The CDR3 coding sequence is TGTGCCAGCACCCGGAGCTACGGGGAGCTGTTTTTT. Residues: CASTRSYGELFF. The chain is built from TRBV12-3 or TRBV12-4 and TRBJ2-2; D ambiguous. The CDR3 runs 12 residues. V lost 7 bases and J lost 7, with 10 bases in between.

V gene TRBV25-1 combines with J gene TRBJ1-2; no clear D gene. The germline gives CDR1 MGHDK, CDR2 SYGVNS. The CDR3 is 12 residues long. V lost 10 bases to trimming and J lost 4 bases, with 13 bases between them. For the CDR3, the DNA is TGTGCCACGTCCCCCGGGATCTATGGCTACACCTTC. As protein: CATSPGIYGYTF.

The rearrangement joins TRBV27 to TRBJ2-1, with D perhaps TRBD2 (5 bases). Germline assignment: CDR1 MNHEY and CDR2 SMNVEV (reference sequence). The germline V and J ends were trimmed by 7 bases and 2 bases, with 12 bases remaining between them. The CDR3 length is 14 residues. CDR3 protein: CASKLPGTYNEQFF. The CDR3 DNA is TGTGCCAGCAAACTTCCCGGGACCTACAATGAGCAGTTCTTC.

V and J are TRBV27 and TRBJ1-1; TRBD1 might be the D (6 bases). V lost 5 bases and J lost 0, with 13 bases in between. In germline, CDR1 is MNHEY, CDR2 SMNVEV (reference sequence). The CDR3 length is 15 residues. CDR3 bases: TGTGCCAGCAGTATGAACAGGGCCATGAACACTGAAGCTTTCTTT. Translating it yields CASSMNRAMNTEAFF.

The chain combines TRBV4-3 with TRBJ2-3; 7 positions agree with TRBD1. V shed 1 base and J 5 bases; nucleotides not matched to a gene: 6. CDR3 length equals 15 residues. Germline V gene data show CDR1 as LGHNA and CDR2 as YSLEER. CDR3 sequence: CASSQGQGRGDTQYF. CDR3 DNA: TGCGCCAGCAGCCAAGGACAGGGACGGGGAGATACGCAGTATTTT.

In its sample, this clone was seen a few times. The genes are TRBV4-1 and TRBJ2-1, with D maybe TRBD2 (5 bases). Germline CDR1 is MGHRA and CDR2 is YSYEKL. V shed 3 bases and J shed 0 bases, with 9 bases lying between them. The CDR3 has 15 residues. In nucleotides, the CDR3 is TGCGCCAGCAGCCATCCGGGGAGCTCCTACAATGAGCAGTTCTTC. It yields the protein CASSHPGSSYNEQFF.

This chain connects TRBV27 to TRBJ2-7, with D tentatively TRBD1 (5 bases). With 7 bases removed from V and 0 bases from J, the gap between germline ends came to 16 bases. Germline V gene sequence: CDR1 MNHEY, CDR2 SMNVEV (reference sequence). The CDR3 spans 15 residues. The CDR3 DNA reads TGTGCCAGCACCGAAAGCCCAGGGTCCTCCTACGAGCAGTACTTC. Residues: CASTESPGSSYEQYF.

DNA of the CDR3: TGTGCCACCGGAGGGGACTATGGCTACACCTTC. Protein sequence: CATGGDYGYTF. J is TRBJ1-2 and V is TRBV6-1; TRBD1 is a possible D gene (5 bases). Between the trimmed V and J ends, which lost 10 bases and 3 bases, there was a span of 9 bases. Germline CDR1 reads MNHNS; CDR2 reads SASEGT. This CDR3 region has 11 residues.

This chain links TRBV30 with TRBJ1-6, with 9 bases lining up with TRBD1. Germline V lookup: CDR1 GTSNPN, CDR2 SVGIG (reference sequence). The J segment lost 5 bases and the V segment lost 2 bases, leaving 4 bases of the junction unmatched. CDR3 size: 15 residues. CDR3 DNA: TGTGCCTGGAGTCCCCGGGACAGGGATAATTCACCCCTCCACTTT. It specifies CAWSPRDRDNSPLHF. Together with reference TRBV30 and TRBJ1-6, the CDR3 gives the full variable domain: SQTIHQWPATLVQPVGSPLSLECTVEGTSNPNLYWYRQAAGRGLQLLFYSVGIGQISSEVPQNLSASRPQDRQFILSSKKLLLSDSGFYLCAWSPRDRDNSPLHFGNGTRLTVT.

V usage is TRBV28 and J usage is TRBJ2-3, with 9 bases aligning to TRBD2. Germline trimming cut 2 bases from V and 0 bases from J; bases unmatched to any gene: 6. Germline values: CDR1 MDHEN, CDR2 SYDVKM. The CDR3 contains 17 residues. The CDR3 reads CASSLRLAVASTDTQYF. In nucleotides, the CDR3 is TGTGCCAGCAGTTTACGACTAGCGGTAGCTAGCACAGATACGCAGTATTTT. Variable domain in full (rest from reference TRBV28 and TRBJ2-3): DVKVTQSSRYLVKRTGEKVFLECVQDMDHENMFWYRQDPGLGLRLIYFSYDVKMKEKGDIPEGYSVSREKKERFSLILESASTNQTSMYLCASSLRLAVASTDTQYFGPGTRLTVL.

Of note for this clone: One end of the junction does not line up with germline, which may come from a read error. The gene calls are TRBV15 and TRBJ1-1; 10 positions match TRBD1. The CDR3 has 13 residues. Germline CDR1 reads LNHNV; CDR2 reads YYDKDF (reference sequence). CDR3 residues: CASRRDRGTEAFF. CDR3 in DNA: TGTGCCTCCAGGAGGGACAGGGGCACTGAAGCTTTCTTT.

The chain couples TRBV6-1 to TRBJ2-3; D ambiguous. V was pared by 2 bases and J by 6 bases, with 3 bases between. Germline values: CDR1 MNHNS, CDR2 SASEGT. The CDR3 runs to 11 residues. This chain's CDR3 is CASSELDTQYF. The DNA for the CDR3 is TGTGCCAGCAGTGAACTGGATACGCAGTATTTT.

Note on this clone: In the same sample, other DNA sequences code for this CDR3. The CDR3 here is CASSLSSGGSYGYTF. CDR3 nucleotide sequence: TGTGCCAGCAGCCTCTCCTCAGGGGGGAGCTATGGCTACACCTTC. The chain links TRBV27 to TRBJ1-2; TRBD1 matches at 7 bases. Germline CDR1 reads MNHEY; CDR2 reads SMNVEV (reference sequence). The CDR3 is 15 amino acids. V lost 6 bases, J lost 4 bases, and 11 bases stayed unmatched.

This clone was seen only once. This sequence joins TRBV2 and TRBJ1-6; TRBD1 matches at 7 bases. This CDR3 comprises 14 residues. V shed 6 bases and J 11 bases; nucleotides not matched to a gene: 10. Germline CDR1 and CDR2: SNHLY and FYNNEI. The CDR3 loop reads CASRETARGTPLHF. Written as DNA, the CDR3 is TGTGCCAGCAGGGAGACGGCCAGGGGGACACCCCTCCACTTT.

The V gene is TRBV11-2, the J gene TRBJ1-2; D unresolved. With 3 bases removed from V and 8 bases from J, the gap between germline ends came to 10 bases. The CDR3 consists of 12 residues. Germline loops: CDR1 SGHAT, CDR2 FQNNGV. The CDR3, as DNA: TGTGCCAGCAGCTTTGCTCGGGAAGGCTACACCTTC. As protein: CASSFAREGYTF. Full variable domain (remainder filled in from reference TRBV11-2 and TRBJ1-2): EAGVAQSPRYKIIEKRQSVAFWCNPISGHATLYWYQQILGQGPKLLIQFQNNGVVDDSQLPKDRFSAERLKGVDSTLKIQPAKLEDSAVYLCASSFAREGYTFGSGTRLTVV.

The chain recombines TRBV30 with TRBJ2-4, with D unresolved. This CDR3 is 16 amino acids long. Per the germline V gene, CDR1 is GTSNPN and CDR2 is SVGIG (reference sequence). Trimming removed 3 bases at V and 0 bases at J, with 15 bases between. The CDR3 sequence: CAWRGDSILAKNIQYF. The CDR3 coding sequence is TGTGCCTGGAGAGGAGACTCCATCCTAGCCAAAAACATTCAGTACTTC.

This clone occurred once. The chain combines TRBV19 with TRBJ2-7; D possibly corresponds to TRBD1 (6 bases). The germline V gene has CDR1 LNHDA and CDR2 SQIVND (reference sequence). V was shortened by 9 bases and J by 0 bases, with 18 bases between the two germline ends. This CDR3 is 15 amino acids long. DNA for the CDR3: TGTGCCAGAGGGGGTATTAGGTCTGTCTCCTACGAGCAGTACTTC. As protein: CARGGIRSVSYEQYF.